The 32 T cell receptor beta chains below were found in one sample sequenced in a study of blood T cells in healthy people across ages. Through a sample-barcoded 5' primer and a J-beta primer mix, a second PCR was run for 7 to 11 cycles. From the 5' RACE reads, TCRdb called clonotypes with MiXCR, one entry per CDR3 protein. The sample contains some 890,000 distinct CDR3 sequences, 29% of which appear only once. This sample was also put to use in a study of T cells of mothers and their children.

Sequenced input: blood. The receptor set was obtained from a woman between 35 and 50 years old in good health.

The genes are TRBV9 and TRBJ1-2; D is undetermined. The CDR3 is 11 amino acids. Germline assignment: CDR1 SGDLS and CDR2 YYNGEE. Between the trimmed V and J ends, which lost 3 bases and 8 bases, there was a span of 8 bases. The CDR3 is CASSALFGYTF. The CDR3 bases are TGTGCCAGCAGCGCCCTATTCGGCTACACCTTC.

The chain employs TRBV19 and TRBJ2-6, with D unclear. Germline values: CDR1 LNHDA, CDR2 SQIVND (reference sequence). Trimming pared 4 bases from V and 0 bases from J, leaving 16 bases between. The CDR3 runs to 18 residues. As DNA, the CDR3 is TGTGCCAGTAGTAGCGCCCATTTTGAGGTCTCTGGGGCCAACGTCCTGACTTTC. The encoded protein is CASSSAHFEVSGANVLTF.

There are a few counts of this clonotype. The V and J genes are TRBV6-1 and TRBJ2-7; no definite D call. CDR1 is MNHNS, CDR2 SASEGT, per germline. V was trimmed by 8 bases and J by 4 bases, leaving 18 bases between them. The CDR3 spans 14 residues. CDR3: CASVSWGLMYEQYF. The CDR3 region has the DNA TGTGCCAGCGTGTCTTGGGGATTGATGTACGAGCAGTACTTC.

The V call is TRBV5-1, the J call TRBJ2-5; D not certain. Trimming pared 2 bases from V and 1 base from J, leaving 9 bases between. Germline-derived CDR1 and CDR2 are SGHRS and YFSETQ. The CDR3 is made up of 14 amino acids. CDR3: CASSFNGFQETQYF. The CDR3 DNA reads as TGCGCCAGCAGCTTCAACGGGTTCCAAGAGACCCAGTACTTC.

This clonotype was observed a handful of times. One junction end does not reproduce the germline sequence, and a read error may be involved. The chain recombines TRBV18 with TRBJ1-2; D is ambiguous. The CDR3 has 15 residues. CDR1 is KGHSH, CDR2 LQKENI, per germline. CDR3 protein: CASSPVSRDNNGYTF. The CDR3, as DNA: TGTGCCAGCTCACCTGTGTCACGCGATAACAATGGCTACACCTTC.

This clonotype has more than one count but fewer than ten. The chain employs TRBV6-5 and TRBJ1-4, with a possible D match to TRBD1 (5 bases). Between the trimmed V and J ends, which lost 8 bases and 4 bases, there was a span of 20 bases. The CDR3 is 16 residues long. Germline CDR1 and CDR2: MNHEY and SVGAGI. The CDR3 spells CASHKLGQVDNEKLFF. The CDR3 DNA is TGTGCCAGCCATAAATTGGGGCAGGTGGATAATGAAAAACTGTTTTTT.

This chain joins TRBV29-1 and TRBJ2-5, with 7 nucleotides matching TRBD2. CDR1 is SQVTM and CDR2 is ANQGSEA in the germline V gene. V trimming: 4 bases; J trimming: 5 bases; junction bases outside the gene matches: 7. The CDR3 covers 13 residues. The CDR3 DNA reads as TGCAGCGTTGTGGCTAGCGGCGATGAGACCCAGTACTTC. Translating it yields CSVVASGDETQYF.

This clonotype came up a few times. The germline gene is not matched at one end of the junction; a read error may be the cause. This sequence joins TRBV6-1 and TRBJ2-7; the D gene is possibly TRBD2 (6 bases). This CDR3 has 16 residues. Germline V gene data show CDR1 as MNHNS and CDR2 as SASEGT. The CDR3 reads CASRLAARRSSYKQYF. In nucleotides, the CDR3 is TGTGCCAGCAGATTAGCGGCTAGAAGAAGTTCCTACAAGCAGTACTTC.

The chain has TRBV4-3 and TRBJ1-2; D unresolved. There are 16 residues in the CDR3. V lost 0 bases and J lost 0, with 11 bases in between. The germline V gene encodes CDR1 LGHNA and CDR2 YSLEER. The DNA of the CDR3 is TGCGCCAGCAGCCAAGATCAAGGCAGAGCTAACTATGGCTACACCTTC. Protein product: CASSQDQGRANYGYTF.

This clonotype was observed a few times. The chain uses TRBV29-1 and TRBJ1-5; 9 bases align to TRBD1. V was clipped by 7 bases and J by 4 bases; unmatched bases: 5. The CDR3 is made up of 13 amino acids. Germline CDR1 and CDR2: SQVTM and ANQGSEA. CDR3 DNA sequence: TGCAGCGGGGGGACAGGGAAAAATCAGCCCCAGCATTTT. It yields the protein CSGGTGKNQPQHF.

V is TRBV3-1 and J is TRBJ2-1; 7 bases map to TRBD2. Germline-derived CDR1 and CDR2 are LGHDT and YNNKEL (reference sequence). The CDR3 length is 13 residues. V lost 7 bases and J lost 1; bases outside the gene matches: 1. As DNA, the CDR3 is TGTGCCAGCATGGGGGGGTCCTACAATGAGCAGTTCTTC. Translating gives CASMGGSYNEQFF.

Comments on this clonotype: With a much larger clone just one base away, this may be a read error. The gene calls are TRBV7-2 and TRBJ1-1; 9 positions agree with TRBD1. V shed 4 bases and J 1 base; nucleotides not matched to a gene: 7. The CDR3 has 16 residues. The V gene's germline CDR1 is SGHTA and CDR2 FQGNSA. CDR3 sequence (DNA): TGTGCCAGCAGCTCAGTCACAGGGGGCAGGAACACTGAAGCTTTCTTT. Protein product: CASSSVTGGRNTEAFF.

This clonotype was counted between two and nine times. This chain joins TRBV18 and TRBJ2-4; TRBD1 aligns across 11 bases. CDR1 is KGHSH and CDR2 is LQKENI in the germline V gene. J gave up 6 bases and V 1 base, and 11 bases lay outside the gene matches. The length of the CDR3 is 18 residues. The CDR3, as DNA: TGTGCCAGCTCACCACGGAGGACAGGGGGCGGGGAAGGAAACATTCAGTACTTC. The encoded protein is CASSPRRTGGGEGNIQYF.

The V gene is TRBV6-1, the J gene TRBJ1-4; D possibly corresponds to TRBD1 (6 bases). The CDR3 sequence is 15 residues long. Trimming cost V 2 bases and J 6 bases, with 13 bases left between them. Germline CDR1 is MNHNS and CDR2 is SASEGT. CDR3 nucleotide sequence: TGTGCCAGCAGTGAAACGGGGGCAGCTTATGAAAAACTGTTTTTT. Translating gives CASSETGAAYEKLFF.

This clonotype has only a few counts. This CDR3 reads CASSLGGGSTGGGNQPQHF. Written as DNA, the CDR3 is TGTGCCAGCAGTCTCGGCGGGGGTTCGACAGGGGGTGGCAATCAGCCCCAGCATTTT. This sequence joins TRBV7-9 and TRBJ1-5; 9 nucleotides match TRBD1. V was clipped by 6 bases and J by 2 bases; unmatched bases: 17. The CDR3 contains 19 residues. Germline V lookup: CDR1 SEHNR, CDR2 FQNEAQ (reference sequence). Filled out from reference TRBV7-9 and TRBJ1-5, the complete variable domain reads DTGVSQNPRHKITKRGQNVTFRCDPISEHNRLYWYRQTLGQGPEFLTYFQNEAQLEKSRLLSDRFSAERPKGSFSTLEIQRTEQGDSAMYLCASSLGGGSTGGGNQPQHFGDGTRLSIL.

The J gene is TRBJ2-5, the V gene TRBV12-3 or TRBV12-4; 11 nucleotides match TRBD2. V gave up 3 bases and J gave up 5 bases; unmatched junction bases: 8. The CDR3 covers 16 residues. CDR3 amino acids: CASSLRSGGALETQYF. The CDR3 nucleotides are TGTGCCAGCAGTTTGCGTAGCGGGGGGGCCTTGGAGACCCAGTACTTC.

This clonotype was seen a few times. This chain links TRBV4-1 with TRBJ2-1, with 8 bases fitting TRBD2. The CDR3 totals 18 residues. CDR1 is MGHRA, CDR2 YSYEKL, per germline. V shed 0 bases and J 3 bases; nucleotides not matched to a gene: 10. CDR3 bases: TGCGCCAGCAGCCAAGACAACCAAGCGGGGGCGGTCTACAATGAGCAGTTCTTC. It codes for CASSQDNQAGAVYNEQFF.

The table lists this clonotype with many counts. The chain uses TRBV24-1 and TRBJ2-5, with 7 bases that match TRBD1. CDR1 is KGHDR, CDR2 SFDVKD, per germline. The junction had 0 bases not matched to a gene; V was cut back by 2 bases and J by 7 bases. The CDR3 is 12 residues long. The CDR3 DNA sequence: TGTGCCACCAGTGATTACAGGGGGACCCAGTACTTC. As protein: CATSDYRGTQYF.

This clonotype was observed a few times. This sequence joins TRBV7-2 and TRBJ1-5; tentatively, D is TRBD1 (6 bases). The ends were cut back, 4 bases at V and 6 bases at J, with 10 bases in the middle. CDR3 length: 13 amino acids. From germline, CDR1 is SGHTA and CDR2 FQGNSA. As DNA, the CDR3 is TGTGCCAGCAGCTACAGGGTTGGTCAGCCCCAGCATTTT. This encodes CASSYRVGQPQHF.

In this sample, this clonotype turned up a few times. CDR3 loop: CASSSLAGALYNEQFF. The CDR3 nucleotides read TGTGCCAGCAGCAGCCTAGCGGGGGCCCTCTACAATGAGCAGTTCTTC. The chain employs TRBV7-3 and TRBJ2-1; 10 bases agree with TRBD2. Losses at the gene ends were 5 bases for V and 3 bases for J; bases not matched to a gene: 7. Germline V gives CDR1 SGHTA, CDR2 FQGTGA. This CDR3 spans 16 amino acids.

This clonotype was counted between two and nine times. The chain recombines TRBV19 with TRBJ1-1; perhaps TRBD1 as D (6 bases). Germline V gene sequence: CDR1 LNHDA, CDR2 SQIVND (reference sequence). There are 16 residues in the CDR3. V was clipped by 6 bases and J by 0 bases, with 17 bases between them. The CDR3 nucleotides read TGTGCCAGTAGAAACCCCAGGGAGGGGGTGAACACTGAAGCTTTCTTT. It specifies CASRNPREGVNTEAFF.

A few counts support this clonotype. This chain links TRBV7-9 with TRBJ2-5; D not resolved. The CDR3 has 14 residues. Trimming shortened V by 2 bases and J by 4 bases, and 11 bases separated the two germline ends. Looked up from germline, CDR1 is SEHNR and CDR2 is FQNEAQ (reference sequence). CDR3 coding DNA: TGTGCCAGCAGCTTATTGACCCCTGGAGAGACCCAGTACTTC. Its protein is CASSLLTPGETQYF.

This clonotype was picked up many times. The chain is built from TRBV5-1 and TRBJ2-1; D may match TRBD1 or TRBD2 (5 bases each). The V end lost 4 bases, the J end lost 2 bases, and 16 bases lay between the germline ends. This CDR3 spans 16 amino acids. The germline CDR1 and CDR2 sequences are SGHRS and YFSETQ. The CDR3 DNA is TGCGCCAGCAGCCTATCGTGGAGAGGGGCCTACAATGAGCAGTTCTTC. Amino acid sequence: CASSLSWRGAYNEQFF.

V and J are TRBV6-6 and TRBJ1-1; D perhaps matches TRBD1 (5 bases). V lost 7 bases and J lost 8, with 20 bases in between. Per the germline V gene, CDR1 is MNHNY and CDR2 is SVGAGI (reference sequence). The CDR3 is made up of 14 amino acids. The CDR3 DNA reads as TGTGCCAGCAAGTCAACGCAGGGCCCAAACGAAGCTTTCTTT. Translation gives CASKSTQGPNEAFF.

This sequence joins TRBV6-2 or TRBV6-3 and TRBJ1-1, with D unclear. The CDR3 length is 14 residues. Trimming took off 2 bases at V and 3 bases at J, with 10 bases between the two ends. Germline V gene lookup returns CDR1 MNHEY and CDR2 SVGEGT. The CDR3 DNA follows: TGTGCCAGCAGTTACGGTGCGGGATACACTGAAGCTTTCTTT. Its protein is CASSYGAGYTEAFF.

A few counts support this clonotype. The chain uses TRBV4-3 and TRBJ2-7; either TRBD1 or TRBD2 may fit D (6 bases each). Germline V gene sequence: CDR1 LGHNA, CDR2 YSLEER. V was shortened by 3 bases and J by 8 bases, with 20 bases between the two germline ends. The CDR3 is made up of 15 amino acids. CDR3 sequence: CASSQGAGRTGKQYF. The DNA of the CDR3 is TGCGCCAGCAGCCAGGGGGCGGGGCGAACGGGAAAGCAGTACTTC.

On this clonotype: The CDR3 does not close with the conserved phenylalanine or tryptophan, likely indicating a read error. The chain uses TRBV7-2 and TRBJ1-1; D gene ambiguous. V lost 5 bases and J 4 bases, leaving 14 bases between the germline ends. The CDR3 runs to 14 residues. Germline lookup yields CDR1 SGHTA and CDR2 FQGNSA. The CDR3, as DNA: TGTGCCAGCAGCCCGGCGGCCGGGAGCACTGAAGCTTTCTGT. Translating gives CASSPAAGSTEAFC.

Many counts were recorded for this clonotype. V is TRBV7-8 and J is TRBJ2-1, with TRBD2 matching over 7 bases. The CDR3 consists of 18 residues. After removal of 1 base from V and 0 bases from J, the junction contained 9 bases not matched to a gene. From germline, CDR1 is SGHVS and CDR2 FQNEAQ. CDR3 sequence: CASSLVGFGGGSYNEQFF. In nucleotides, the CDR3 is TGTGCCAGCAGCTTAGTAGGGTTCGGCGGGGGCTCCTACAATGAGCAGTTCTTC.

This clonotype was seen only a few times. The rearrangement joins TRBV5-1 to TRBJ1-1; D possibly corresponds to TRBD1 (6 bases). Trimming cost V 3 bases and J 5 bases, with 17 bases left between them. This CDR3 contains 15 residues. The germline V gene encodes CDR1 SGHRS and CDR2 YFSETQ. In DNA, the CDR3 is TGCGCCAGCAGCTCCGCCGGGAGGGGGGAGACTGAAGCTTTCTTT. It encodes CASSSAGRGETEAFF.

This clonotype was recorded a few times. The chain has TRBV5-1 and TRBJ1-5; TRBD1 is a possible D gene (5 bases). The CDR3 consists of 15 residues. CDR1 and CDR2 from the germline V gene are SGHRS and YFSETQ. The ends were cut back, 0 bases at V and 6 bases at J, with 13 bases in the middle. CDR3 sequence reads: CASSLGGPSAQPQHF. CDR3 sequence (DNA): TGCGCCAGCAGCTTGGGGGGCCCAAGCGCTCAGCCCCAGCATTTT.

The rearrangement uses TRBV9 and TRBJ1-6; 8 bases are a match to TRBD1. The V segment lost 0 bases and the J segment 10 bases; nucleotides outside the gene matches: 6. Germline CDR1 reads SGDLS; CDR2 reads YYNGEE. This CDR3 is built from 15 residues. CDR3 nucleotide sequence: TGTGCCAGCAGCGTAGACTGGACAGGGAACTCACCCCTCCACTTT. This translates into CASSVDWTGNSPLHF.

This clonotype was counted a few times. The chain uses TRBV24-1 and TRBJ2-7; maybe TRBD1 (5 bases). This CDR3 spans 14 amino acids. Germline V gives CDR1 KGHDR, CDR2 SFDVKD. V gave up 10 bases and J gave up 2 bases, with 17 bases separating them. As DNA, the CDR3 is TGTGCCACAAGAGACAGCCGACCTCCCTACGAGCAGTACTTC. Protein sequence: CATRDSRPPYEQYF.